These 22 T cell receptor beta chains share one sample of origin, sequenced in a study of regulatory T cells in long-lasting Graves disease. Time point here: newly diagnosed GD, antithyroid drugs for less than 3 months. Extracted RNA from PBMCs served as the source of the TCR library. HTBI primers from iRepertoire and Arm-PCR of CDR3 regions yielded the TCR beta libraries. Each CDR3 protein gets one entry after TCRdb re-called the multiplex PCR reads with MiXCR. Counted here are a few hundred thousand distinct CDR3 sequences, around 19% occurring once; the ten biggest clones make up 13% to 15%. This sample was shared with a second study, whose subject was T cells in Graves' hyperthyroidism and ophthalmopathy.

The specimen comprised peripheral blood mononuclear cells (PBMCs), sampled at new diagnosis, from a patient treated with antithyroid drugs. All receptors come from a woman under 40 with Graves disease.

This clonotype has just a few counts. The CDR3 DNA follows: TGTGCCAGTAGCTCCATAGGAGGGGCCAATCAGCCCCAGCATTTT. The encoded protein is CASSSIGGANQPQHF. The chain couples TRBV19 to TRBJ1-5; a weak D match, TRBD1 (5 bases). Trimming left V 6 bases short and J 3 bases short, with 15 bases between. The CDR3 is 15 amino acids. The germline V gene has CDR1 LNHDA and CDR2 SQIVND (reference sequence).

The chain uses TRBV28 and TRBJ1-1, with D hard to call. This CDR3 comprises 17 residues. In germline, CDR1 is MDHEN, CDR2 SYDVKM. V gave up 6 bases and J gave up 1 base, with 21 bases separating them. The chain's CDR3 is CASSQVMNGWTNTEAFF. CDR3 coding DNA: TGTGCCAGCAGCCAAGTTATGAATGGGTGGACGAACACTGAAGCTTTCTTT.

The table lists this clonotype with many counts. The rearrangement uses TRBV5-1 and TRBJ2-3; TRBD2 matches 9 bases. V shed 4 bases, J shed 0 bases, and the junction held 9 bases outside the gene matches. The germline CDR1 and CDR2 sequences are SGHRS and YFSETQ. The CDR3 length is 17 residues. CDR3 in amino acids: CASSRKTGLASTDTQYF. The CDR3 DNA reads as TGCGCCAGCAGCCGAAAGACCGGACTAGCGAGCACAGATACGCAGTATTTT.

The table lists this clonotype with a few counts. This chain joins TRBV12-3 or TRBV12-4 and TRBJ2-3, with a possible D match to TRBD2 (6 bases). The CDR3 has 15 residues. The V end was cut by 0 bases, the J end by 4 bases, with 11 bases between. CDR3 DNA sequence: TGTGCCAGCAGTTTAGCGGGCGGGGAGGCAGATACGCAGTATTTT. Protein product: CASSLAGGEADTQYF.

As for this clonotype: Given a much more abundant clone one base away, this may be a read error. The chain links TRBV19 to TRBJ1-1; possible D gene TRBD1, 5 bases. V was pared by 9 bases and J by 4 bases, with 21 bases between. Germline assignment: CDR1 LNHDA and CDR2 SQIVND (reference sequence). The CDR3 spans 15 residues. DNA of the CDR3: TGTGCCAGCGGCTCGGGAGGAGGGGCTCGCACTGAAGCTTTCTTT. Translation gives CASGSGGGARTEAFF.

Notes on this clonotype: This could be a read error, since a much larger clone is one nucleotide away. This chain uses TRBV19 with TRBJ1-1; D not resolved. Germline V gives CDR1 LNHDA, CDR2 SQIVND (reference sequence). The CDR3 is 13 residues long. The CDR3 loop is CANSQASNTEAFF. The CDR3 nucleotides are TGTGCCAATAGTCAGGCCTCGAACACTGAAGCTTTCTTT.

This clonotype was counted between two and nine times. The chain uses TRBV5-4 and TRBJ1-3; 10 nucleotides agree with TRBD1. Losses at the gene ends were 4 bases for V and 5 bases for J; bases not matched to a gene: 6. Germline values: CDR1 SGHNT, CDR2 YYREEE (reference sequence). This CDR3 is 15 amino acids long. In DNA form, the CDR3 reads TGTGCCAGCAGCCTCGGACAGGGGGGACGAAACACCATATATTTT. It specifies CASSLGQGGRNTIYF.

At least ten counts were recorded for this clonotype. This chain connects TRBV29-1 to TRBJ2-1, with D perhaps TRBD2 (6 bases). The V and J ends lost 3 bases and 2 bases respectively, with 17 bases between them. CDR1 and CDR2 (germline): SQVTM, ANQGSEA. The CDR3 loop spans 16 amino acids. This CDR3 is CSVDPGRTRPYNEQFF. The CDR3 DNA follows: TGCAGCGTTGACCCTGGGAGGACAAGACCCTACAATGAGCAGTTCTTC.

This clonotype showed up many times. CDR3 region: CASSQGRASNQPQHF. Written as DNA, the CDR3 is TGCGCCAGCAGCCAAGGAAGGGCGAGCAATCAGCCCCAGCATTTT. The gene calls are TRBV4-1 and TRBJ1-5; D remains unclear. V was clipped by 1 base and J by 1 base, with 8 bases between them. CDR3 length: 15 residues. Germline lookup yields CDR1 MGHRA and CDR2 YSYEKL.

In this sample, this clonotype turned up many times. This chain uses TRBV4-1 with TRBJ2-5, with D hard to call. From germline, CDR1 is MGHRA and CDR2 YSYEKL. V gave up 1 base and J gave up 2 bases, with 8 bases separating them. The CDR3 is 14 residues long. DNA for the CDR3: TGCGCCAGCAGCCAAGTTATAGCTCAAGAGACCCAGTACTTC. Translation gives CASSQVIAQETQYF.

This clonotype has a count of ten or more. The chain is built from TRBV6-9 and TRBJ2-1; TRBD1 matches at 8 bases. With 3 bases clipped from V and 9 bases from J, the junction kept 7 bases outside the gene matches. Germline V gene data show CDR1 as MNHGY and CDR2 as SVAAGI. This CDR3 has 14 amino acids. The CDR3 DNA reads TGTGCCAGCAGTTACGGTGGGCAGGGGGCTGAGCAGTTCTTC. The encoded protein is CASSYGGQGAEQFF.

The chain combines TRBV2 with TRBJ1-2, with a weak D call TRBD1 (6 bases). The CDR3 runs to 13 residues. From germline, CDR1 is SNHLY and CDR2 FYNNEI. Trimming pared 7 bases from V and 5 bases from J, leaving 14 bases between. The CDR3 is CASTVDSPYGYTF. CDR3 bases: TGTGCCAGCACAGTGGACAGCCCATATGGCTACACCTTC.

This clonotype was detected many times. V gene TRBV20-1 combines with J gene TRBJ2-2; TRBD2 matches at 12 bases. The trim removed 6 bases at V and 0 bases at J, leaving 5 bases unmatched. CDR3 length equals 16 residues. Germline CDR1 reads DFQATT; CDR2 reads SNEGSKA (reference sequence). As DNA, the CDR3 is TGCAGTGCCGGTTCTAGCGGGGGGGCGAACACCGGGGAGCTGTTTTTT. This sequence encodes CSAGSSGGANTGELFF.

This clonotype showed up many times. DNA of the CDR3: TGTGCCAGCAGCCCCCTCGTGGTTAGCGGGGGGGTCACCGGGGAGCTGTTTTTT. It codes for CASSPLVVSGGVTGELFF. This chain links TRBV7-9 with TRBJ2-2, with 11 bases matching TRBD2. V shed 5 bases and J 4 bases; nucleotides not matched to a gene: 12. This CDR3 region has 18 residues. Germline assignment: CDR1 SEHNR and CDR2 FQNEAQ (reference sequence).

In its sample, this clonotype was seen many times. The DNA of the CDR3 is TGCAGTGCTAGGAGGCTCAACACTGAAGCTTTCTTT. It encodes CSARRLNTEAFF. This rearrangement joins TRBV20-1 to TRBJ1-1, with D unresolved. V was trimmed by 3 bases and J by 2 bases, leaving 7 bases between them. This CDR3 is 12 amino acids long. Germline loops: CDR1 DFQATT, CDR2 SNEGSKA (reference sequence).

This clonotype was counted at least ten times. The V call is TRBV6-1, the J call TRBJ2-1; TRBD2 might be the D (5 bases). The V gene's germline CDR1 is MNHNS and CDR2 SASEGT. V was trimmed by 6 bases and J by 8 bases, leaving 14 bases between them. The CDR3 is 13 residues long. CDR3 DNA sequence: TGTGCCAGCAGACGATCCAGCGGCGATGAGCAGTTCTTC. This encodes CASRRSSGDEQFF.

This clonotype was picked up many times. This chain joins TRBV7-2 and TRBJ2-1, with 10 bases aligning to TRBD2. V gave up 6 bases and J gave up 8 bases; unmatched junction bases: 7. The CDR3 covers 14 residues. Germline V gene sequence: CDR1 SGHTA, CDR2 FQGNSA. The CDR3 loop reads CASRNSGGPDEQFF. The CDR3 DNA reads TGTGCCAGCAGAAATAGCGGGGGGCCGGATGAGCAGTTCTTC.

This clonotype has only a few counts. V and J are TRBV19 and TRBJ2-1, with TRBD2 matching over 9 bases. The germline CDR1 and CDR2 sequences are LNHDA and SQIVND (reference sequence). There are 15 residues in the CDR3. Trimming cost V 7 bases and J 0 bases; bases outside gene matches: 4. In DNA form, the CDR3 reads TGTGCCAGTATCGCGGGGGGGGACTCCTACAATGAGCAGTTCTTC. Translating gives CASIAGGDSYNEQFF.

Details on this clonotype: A clone one base away is much larger, so this may be a read error. The V call is TRBV6-2 or TRBV6-3, the J call TRBJ1-1; D unresolved. V was cut by 0 bases and J by 4 bases, with 12 bases left in between. The CDR3 sequence is 15 residues long. Looked up from germline, CDR1 is MNHEY and CDR2 is SVGEGT. CDR3 sequence (DNA): TGTGCCAGCAGTTACTCTGGGGTGGAGTTCACTGAAGCTTTCTTT. Protein product: CASSYSGVEFTEAFF.

This clonotype has ten or more counts. The chain is built from TRBV11-2 and TRBJ2-6, with D perhaps being TRBD1 or TRBD2 (5 bases each). The CDR3 is 15 amino acids. Germline V CDR1 and CDR2: SGHAT, FQNNGV. V gave up 4 bases and J gave up 9 bases, with 16 bases separating them. Written as DNA, the CDR3 is TGTGCCAGCAGCTCCCGGGACCGCAAATTCAACGTCCTGACTTTC. It is translated as CASSSRDRKFNVLTF.

To note about this clonotype: A far more abundant clone sits one base away, making this likely a read error. The chain is built from TRBV12-3 or TRBV12-4 and TRBJ2-1, with 7 bases lining up with TRBD1. This CDR3 region has 13 residues. CDR3 coding DNA: TGTGCCGGCAGCCCACCCAGGACAGGAGAGCAGTTCTTC. Its translation: CAGSPPRTGEQFF.

This clonotype was observed at least ten times. V usage is TRBV9 and J usage is TRBJ2-2; weak D call: TRBD2 (6 bases). V was trimmed by 4 bases and J by 0 bases, leaving 13 bases between them. The CDR3 is 16 residues long. Germline assignment: CDR1 SGDLS and CDR2 YYNGEE. In DNA, the CDR3 is TGTGCCAGCAGCAAGACTAGATTAGCGAACACCGGGGAGCTGTTTTTT. It yields the protein CASSKTRLANTGELFF.